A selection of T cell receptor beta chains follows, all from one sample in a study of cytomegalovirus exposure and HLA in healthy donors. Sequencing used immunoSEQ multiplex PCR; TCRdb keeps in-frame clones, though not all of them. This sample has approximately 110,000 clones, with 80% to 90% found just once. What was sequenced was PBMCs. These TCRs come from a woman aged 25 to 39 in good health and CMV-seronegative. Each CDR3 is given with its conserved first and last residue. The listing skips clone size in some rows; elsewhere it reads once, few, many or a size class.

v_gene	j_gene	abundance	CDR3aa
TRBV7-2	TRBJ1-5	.	CASSQRGTGGGSNQPQHF
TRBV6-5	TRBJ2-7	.	CASSYSTVSYEQYF
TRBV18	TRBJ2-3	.	CASSPARTSGTDTQYF
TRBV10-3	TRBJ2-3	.	CAIMPHLAGTDTQYF
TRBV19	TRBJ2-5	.	CATQGLGERETQYF
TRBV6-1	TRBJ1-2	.	CASERLSFPYGYTF
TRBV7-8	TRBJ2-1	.	CASSLVLAGLSSYNEQFF
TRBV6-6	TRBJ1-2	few	CASSYPYDRDYGYTF
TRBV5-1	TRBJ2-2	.	CASSFPKGASTGELFF
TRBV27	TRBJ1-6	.	CASSYGDTDSPLHF
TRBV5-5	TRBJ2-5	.	CASSFSLETQYF
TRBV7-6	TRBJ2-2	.	CASSFRQASAGELFF
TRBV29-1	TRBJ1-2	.	CSVVLTGGAESYGYTF
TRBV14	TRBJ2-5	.	CASSEGGVYQETQYF
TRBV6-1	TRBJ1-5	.	CASSARQGGRAQPQHF
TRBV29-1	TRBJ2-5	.	CSVAGDRVQETQYF
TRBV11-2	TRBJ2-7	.	CASSLDTYEQYF
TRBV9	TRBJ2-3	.	CASSVAGSGDTQYF
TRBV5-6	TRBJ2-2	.	CASSARGTGQAGELFF
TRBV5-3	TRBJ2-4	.	CARIGTGGRAKNIQYF
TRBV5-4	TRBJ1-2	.	CASSSPGGLAAGVYGYTF
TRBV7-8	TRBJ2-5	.	CASSLSPGGPLAETQYF
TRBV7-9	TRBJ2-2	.	CASSSLQGQGNTGELFF
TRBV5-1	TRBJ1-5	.	CASSLDGAAGYQPQHF
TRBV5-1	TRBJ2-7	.	CASSLEVAGEGEQYF
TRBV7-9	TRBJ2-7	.	CASSTTGGSYEQYF
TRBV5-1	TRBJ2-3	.	CASSGGGGDTQYF
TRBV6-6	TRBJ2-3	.	CASSRRQTSTDTQYF
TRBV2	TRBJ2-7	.	CASSGGTAFYEQYF
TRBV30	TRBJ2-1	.	CAWRVFGLAGTSPSYNEQFF
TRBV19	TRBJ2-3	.	CASSTTGSTDTQYF
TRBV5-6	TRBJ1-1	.	CASSLGDRGNTEAFF
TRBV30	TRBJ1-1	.	CAWSPGGPEAFF
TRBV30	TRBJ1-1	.	CAWSVHRRDRAIILNMNTEAFF
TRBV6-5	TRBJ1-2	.	CASSYSGRRGYGYTF
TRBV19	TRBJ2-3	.	CASSKTVTAGGSPDTQYF
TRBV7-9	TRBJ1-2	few	CASSLGGRGLGYTF
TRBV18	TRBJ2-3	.	CASSPRTGGTDTQYF
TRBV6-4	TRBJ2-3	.	CASSDSGRGTDTQYF
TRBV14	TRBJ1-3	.	CASSQVSGNTIYF
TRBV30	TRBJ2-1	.	CAFGPIPYNEQFF
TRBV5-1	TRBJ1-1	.	CASSLVGVTTEAFF
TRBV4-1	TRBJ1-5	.	CASSHGQGATGQPQHF
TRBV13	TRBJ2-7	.	CASSLGISGRSAEQYF
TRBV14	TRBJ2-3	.	CATSGTSTDTQYF
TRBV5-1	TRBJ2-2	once	CASSSGLARTGELFF
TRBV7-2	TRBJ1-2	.	CASSLGFGEHSNYGYTF
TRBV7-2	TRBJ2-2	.	CASSLGQGGITGELFF
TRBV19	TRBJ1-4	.	CASSRQGFSTNEKLFF
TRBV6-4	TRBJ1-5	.	CASSEIQGGNQPQHF
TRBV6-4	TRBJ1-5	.	CASSDSGQSNQPQHF
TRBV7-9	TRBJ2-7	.	CASDGLGGAVEQYF
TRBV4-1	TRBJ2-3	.	CASSPTQDRVGTDTQYF
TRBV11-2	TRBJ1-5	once	CASSLGHYPNQPQHF
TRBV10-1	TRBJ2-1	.	CASSVGGAGTKRYNEQFF
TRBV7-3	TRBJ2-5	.	CASSLPWTSGTISGGTQYF
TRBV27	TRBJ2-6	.	CASRYRAGANVLTF